This T cell receptor (beta chain) was recorded in a study of cytomegalovirus exposure and HLA in healthy donors. General study results and limits: The study labeled 150 or so TCR beta chains cytomegalovirus-associated. Through in vitro validation, three CMV-associated chains were shown to be specific for CMV antigens. Most TCR sequences were seen very rarely across donors, but some public TCRs occurred in many.

Comment on this clone: Its antigen is as yet unknown.

Data came from immunoSEQ multiplex PCR; TCRdb stores just in-frame clones and leaves some out. The table lists about 150,000 clones, 86% of them singletons. Per germline, CDR1 PRHDT and CDR2 FYEKMQ (reference sequence). V lost 9 bases, J lost 0 bases, and 15 bases lay in between. This CDR3 spans 15 amino acids. V gene TRBV13 combines with J gene TRBJ2-1; perhaps TRBD2 as D (5 bases). The sequencing sample was made of PBMCs. The TCR sequence derives from a man between 18 and 35 years old in good health and CMV-seropositive. The CDR3 loop reads CASSSQDLSYNEQFF. In DNA, the CDR3 is TGTGCCAGTTCTAGCCAGGACCTCTCCTACAATGAGCAGTTCTTC.